What follows is one TCR beta chain and its context. This sample is drawn from a study of shared clonotypes between healthy human individuals. Overall study context: Researchers assigned three CD4 naive, three CD4 memory, two CD8 naive and one CD8 memory plate to each donor.

V lost 3 bases to trimming and J lost 6 bases; unmatched junction nucleotides: 11. The CDR3 extends over 17 amino acids. Germline V CDR1 and CDR2: SGHRS, YFSETQ. Produced via immunoSEQ multiplex PCR; TCRdb's table is partial and in-frame only. The table includes 2 million to 2.5 million clones, more than 80% detected once. The healthy adult donors were HIV-negative and reported no recent acute infections or vaccinations. This receptor was obtained from a man between 18 and 29 years old in good health. Some clones in this sample may be carry-over from other donors' samples. V is TRBV5-1 and J is TRBJ2-2; 10 nucleotides line up with TRBD1. Sequences were obtained from naive CD4+ T cells from PBMCs. Noted subset: CD45RA+ positively selected. The CDR3 coding sequence is TGCGCCAGCAGCTGGACATCCGGGACAGGGGTTGCCGGGGAGCTGTTTTTT. The encoded protein is CASSWTSGTGVAGELFF. Filled out from reference TRBV5-1 and TRBJ2-2, the complete variable domain reads KAGVTQTPRYLIKTRGQQVTLSCSPISGHRSVSWYQQTPGQGLQFLFEYFSETQRNKGNFPGRFSGRQFSNSRSEMNVSTLELGDSALYLCASSWTSGTGVAGELFFGEGSRLTVL.